Described below is a single T cell receptor (beta chain) sequence and its context. The antigen is unknown. This entry comes from a study of CD8 T cells in ankylosing spondylitis. Trimming cost V 0 bases and J 1 base; bases outside gene matches: 3. CDR1 and CDR2 (germline): SGHRS, YFSETQ. CDR3 length: 16 residues. A quantitative 5'-RACE method, one with molecular barcodes, was used to make TCR beta libraries. In TCRdb, the 5' RACE reads were re-called with MiXCR into one record per CDR3 protein. The sample contains over 400,000 distinct CDR3 sequences, 20% to 30% of which appear only once. Study-wide results and limits: Researchers reportedly found disease-linked clones significantly enriched in matched ankylosing spondylitis synovial fluid. One TCR beta motif, made up of 7 or 8 highly homologous variants, appeared characteristic of ankylosing spondylitis blood.

Sequenced sample: blood, either unsorted or a sorted T cell fraction (not recorded which). The receptor was isolated from a male donor with ankylosing spondylitis. The chain combines TRBV5-1 with TRBJ2-5, with 10 bases lining up with TRBD1. The CDR3 DNA reads TGCGCCAGCAGCTTGGGGGGACAGGGGTTCCAAGAGACCCAGTACTTC. It yields the protein CASSLGGQGFQETQYF.